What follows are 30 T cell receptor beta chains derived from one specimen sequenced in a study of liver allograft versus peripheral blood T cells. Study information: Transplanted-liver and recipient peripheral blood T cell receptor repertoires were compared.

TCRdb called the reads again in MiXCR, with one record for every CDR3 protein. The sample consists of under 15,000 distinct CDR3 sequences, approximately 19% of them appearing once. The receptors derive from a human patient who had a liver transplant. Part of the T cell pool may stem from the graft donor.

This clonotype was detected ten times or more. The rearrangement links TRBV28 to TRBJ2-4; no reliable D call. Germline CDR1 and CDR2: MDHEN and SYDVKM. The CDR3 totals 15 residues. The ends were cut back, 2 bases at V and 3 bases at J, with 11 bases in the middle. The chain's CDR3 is CASSLGQVGKNIQYF. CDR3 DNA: TGTGCCAGCAGTTTAGGGCAGGTGGGCAAAAACATTCAGTACTTC.

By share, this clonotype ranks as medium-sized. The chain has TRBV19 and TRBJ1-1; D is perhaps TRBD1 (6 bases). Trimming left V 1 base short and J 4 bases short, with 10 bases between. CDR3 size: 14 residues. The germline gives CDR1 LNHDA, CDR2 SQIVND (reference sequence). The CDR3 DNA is TGTGCCAGTAGTATAGGAGGGGGATCCACTGAAGCTTTCTTT. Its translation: CASSIGGGSTEAFF.

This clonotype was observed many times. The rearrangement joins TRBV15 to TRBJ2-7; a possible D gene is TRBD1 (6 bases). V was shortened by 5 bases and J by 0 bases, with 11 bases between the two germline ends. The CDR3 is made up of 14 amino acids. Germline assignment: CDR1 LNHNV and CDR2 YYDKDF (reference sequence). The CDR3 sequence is CATSFGGVSYEQYF. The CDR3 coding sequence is TGTGCCACCAGCTTTGGGGGCGTCTCCTACGAGCAGTACTTC.

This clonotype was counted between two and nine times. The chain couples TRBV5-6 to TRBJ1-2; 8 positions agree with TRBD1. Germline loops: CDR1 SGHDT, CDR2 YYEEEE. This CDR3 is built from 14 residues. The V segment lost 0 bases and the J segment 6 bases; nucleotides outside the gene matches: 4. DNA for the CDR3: TGTGCCAGCAGCTTGGTTTCAGGGGGCGATGGCTACACCTTC. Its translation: CASSLVSGGDGYTF. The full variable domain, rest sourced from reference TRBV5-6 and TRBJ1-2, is DAGVTQSPTHLIKTRGQQVTLRCSPKSGHDTVSWYQQALGQGPQFIFQYYEEEERQRGNFPDRFSGHQFPNYSSELNVNALLLGDSALYLCASSLVSGGDGYTFGSGTRLTVV.

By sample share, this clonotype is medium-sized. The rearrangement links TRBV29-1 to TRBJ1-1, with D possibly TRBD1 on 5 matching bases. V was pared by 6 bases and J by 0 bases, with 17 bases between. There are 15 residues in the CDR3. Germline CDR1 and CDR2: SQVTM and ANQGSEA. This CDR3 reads CSVTGGWGMNTEAFF. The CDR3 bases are TGCAGCGTCACCGGGGGGTGGGGGATGAACACTGAAGCTTTCTTT.

The CDR3 sequence is CASSLGTSGTYEQYF. The CDR3 nucleotides are TGTGCCAGCAGCTTGGGGACTAGCGGAACCTACGAGCAGTACTTC. This sequence joins TRBV7-2 and TRBJ2-7, with 11 bases that match TRBD2. The CDR3 consists of 15 residues. V was pared by 3 bases and J by 2 bases, with 3 bases of the junction left unmatched. Germline V CDR1 and CDR2: SGHTA, FQGNSA.

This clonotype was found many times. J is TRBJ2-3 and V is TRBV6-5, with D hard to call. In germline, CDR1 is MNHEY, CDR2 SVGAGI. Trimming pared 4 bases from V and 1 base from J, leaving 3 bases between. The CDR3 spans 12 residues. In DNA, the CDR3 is TGTGCCAGCAGTTCGCGCACAGATACGCAGTATTTT. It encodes CASSSRTDTQYF.

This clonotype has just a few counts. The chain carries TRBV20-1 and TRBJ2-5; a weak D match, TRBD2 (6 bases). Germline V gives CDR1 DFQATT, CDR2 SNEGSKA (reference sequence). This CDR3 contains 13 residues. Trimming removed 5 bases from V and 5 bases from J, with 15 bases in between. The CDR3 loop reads CSAFLGLDETQYF. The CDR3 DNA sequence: TGCAGTGCTTTCCTGGGACTTGACGAGACCCAGTACTTC.

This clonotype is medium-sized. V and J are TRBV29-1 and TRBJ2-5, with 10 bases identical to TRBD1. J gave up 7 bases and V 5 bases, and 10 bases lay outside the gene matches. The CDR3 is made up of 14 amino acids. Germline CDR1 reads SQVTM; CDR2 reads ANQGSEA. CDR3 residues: CSVSRQGARGTQYF. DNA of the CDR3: TGCAGCGTTAGTAGACAGGGGGCGCGGGGGACCCAGTACTTC.

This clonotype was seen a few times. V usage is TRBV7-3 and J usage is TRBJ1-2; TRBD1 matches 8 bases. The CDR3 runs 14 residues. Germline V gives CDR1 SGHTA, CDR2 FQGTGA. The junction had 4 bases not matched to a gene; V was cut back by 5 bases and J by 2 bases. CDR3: CASSQGATNYGYTF. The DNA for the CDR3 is TGTGCCAGCAGCCAGGGGGCCACCAACTATGGCTACACCTTC.

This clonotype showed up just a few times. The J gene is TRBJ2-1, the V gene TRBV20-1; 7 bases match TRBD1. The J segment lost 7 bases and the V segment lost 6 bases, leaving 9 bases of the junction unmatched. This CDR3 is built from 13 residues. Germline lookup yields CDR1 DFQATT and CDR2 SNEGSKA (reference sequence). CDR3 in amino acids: CSAPGQVENEQFF. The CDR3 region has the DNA TGCAGTGCCCCAGGACAGGTCGAGAATGAGCAGTTCTTC.

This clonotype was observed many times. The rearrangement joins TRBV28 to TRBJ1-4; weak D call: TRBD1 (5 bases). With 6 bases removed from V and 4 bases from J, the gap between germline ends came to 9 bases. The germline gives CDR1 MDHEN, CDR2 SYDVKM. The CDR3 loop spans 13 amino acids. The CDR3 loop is CASSLGGNEKLFF. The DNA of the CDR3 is TGTGCCAGCAGCCTCGGGGGTAATGAAAAACTGTTTTTT.

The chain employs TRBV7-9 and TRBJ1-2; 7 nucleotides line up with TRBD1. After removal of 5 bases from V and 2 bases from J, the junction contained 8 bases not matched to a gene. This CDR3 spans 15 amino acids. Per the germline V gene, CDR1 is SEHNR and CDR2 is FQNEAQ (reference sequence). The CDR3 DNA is TGTGCCAGCAGCGCTAGACAGGGAGAAAACTATGGCTACACCTTC. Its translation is CASSARQGENYGYTF.

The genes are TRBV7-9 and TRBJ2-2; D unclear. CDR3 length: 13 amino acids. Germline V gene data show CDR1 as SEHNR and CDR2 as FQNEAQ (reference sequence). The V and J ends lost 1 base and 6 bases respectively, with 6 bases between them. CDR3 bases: TGTGCCAGCAGCTTAGAGTACCCCGGGGAGCTGTTTTTT. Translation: CASSLEYPGELFF.

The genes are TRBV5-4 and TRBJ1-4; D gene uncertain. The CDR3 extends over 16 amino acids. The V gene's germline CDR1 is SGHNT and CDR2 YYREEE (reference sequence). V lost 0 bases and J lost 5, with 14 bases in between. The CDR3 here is CASSLASAAGNEKLFF. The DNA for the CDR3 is TGTGCCAGCAGCTTGGCCTCGGCAGCGGGAAATGAAAAACTGTTTTTT.

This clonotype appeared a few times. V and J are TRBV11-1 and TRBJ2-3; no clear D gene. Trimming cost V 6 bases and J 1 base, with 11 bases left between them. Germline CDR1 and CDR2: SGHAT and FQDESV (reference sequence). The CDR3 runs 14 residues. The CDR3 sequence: CASSPFLRTDTQYF. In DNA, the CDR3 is TGTGCCAGCAGTCCCTTTCTCCGCACAGATACGCAGTATTTT.

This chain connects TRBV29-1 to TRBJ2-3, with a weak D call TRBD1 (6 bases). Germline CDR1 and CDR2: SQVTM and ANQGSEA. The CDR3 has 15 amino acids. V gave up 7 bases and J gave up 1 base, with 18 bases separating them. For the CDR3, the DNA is TGCAGCGCCGGAAGATCAGGGGTTGGCACAGATACGCAGTATTTT. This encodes CSAGRSGVGTDTQYF.

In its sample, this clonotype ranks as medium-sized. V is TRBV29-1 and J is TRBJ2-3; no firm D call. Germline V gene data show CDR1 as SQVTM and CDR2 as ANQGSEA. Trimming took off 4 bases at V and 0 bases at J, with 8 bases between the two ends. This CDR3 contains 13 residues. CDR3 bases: TGCAGCGTTGGGATGGGTAGCACAGATACGCAGTATTTT. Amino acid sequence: CSVGMGSTDTQYF.

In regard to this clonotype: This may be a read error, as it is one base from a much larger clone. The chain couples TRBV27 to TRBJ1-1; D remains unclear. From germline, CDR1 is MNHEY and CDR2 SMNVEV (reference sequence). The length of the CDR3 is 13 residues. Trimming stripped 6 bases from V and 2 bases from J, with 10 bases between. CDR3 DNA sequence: TGTGCCAGCAGATCCGAAAGCAACACTGAAGCTTTCTTT. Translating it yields CASRSESNTEAFF.

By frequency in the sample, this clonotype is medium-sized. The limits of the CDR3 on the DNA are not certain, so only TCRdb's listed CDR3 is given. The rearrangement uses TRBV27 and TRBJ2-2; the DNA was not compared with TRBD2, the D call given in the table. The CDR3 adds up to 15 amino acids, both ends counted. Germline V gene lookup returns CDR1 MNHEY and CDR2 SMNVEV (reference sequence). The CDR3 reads CASSLEREVTGELFF.

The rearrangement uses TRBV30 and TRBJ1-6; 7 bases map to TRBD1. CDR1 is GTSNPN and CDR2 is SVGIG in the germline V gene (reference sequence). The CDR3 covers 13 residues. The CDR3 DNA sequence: TGTGCGGAAGGGGGCTTGGGTAATTCACCCCTCCACTTT. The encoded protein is CAEGGLGNSPLHF.

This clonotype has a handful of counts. CDR3 sequence (DNA): TGTGCCAGCAGCGTAGGCCAGGACTATTACGAGCAGTACTTC. Translated, it gives CASSVGQDYYEQYF. The rearrangement joins TRBV9 to TRBJ2-7, with D tentatively TRBD2 (6 bases). The germline gives CDR1 SGDLS, CDR2 YYNGEE. Trimming pared 0 bases from V and 4 bases from J, leaving 11 bases between. The CDR3 runs to 14 residues.

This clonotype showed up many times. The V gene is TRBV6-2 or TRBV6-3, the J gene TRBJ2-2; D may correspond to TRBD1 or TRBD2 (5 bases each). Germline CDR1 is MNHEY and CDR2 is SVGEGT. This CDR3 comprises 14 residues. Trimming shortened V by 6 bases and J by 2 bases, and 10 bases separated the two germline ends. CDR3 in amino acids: CASSWDGNTGELFF. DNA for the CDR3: TGTGCCAGCAGCTGGGACGGAAACACCGGGGAGCTGTTTTTT.

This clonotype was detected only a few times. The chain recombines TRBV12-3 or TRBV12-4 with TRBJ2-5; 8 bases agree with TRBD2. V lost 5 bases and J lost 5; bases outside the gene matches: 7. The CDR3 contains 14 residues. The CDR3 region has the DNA TGTGCCAGCAGTCCTTGGTCGGGAGGGGAGACCCAGTACTTC. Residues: CASSPWSGGETQYF.

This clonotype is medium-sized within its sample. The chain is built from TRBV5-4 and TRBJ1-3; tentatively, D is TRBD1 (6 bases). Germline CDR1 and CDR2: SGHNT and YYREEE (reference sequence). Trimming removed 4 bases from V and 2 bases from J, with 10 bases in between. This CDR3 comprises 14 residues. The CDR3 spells CASSIDRPGNTIYF. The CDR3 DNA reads TGTGCCAGCAGCATTGACAGGCCTGGAAACACCATATATTTT.

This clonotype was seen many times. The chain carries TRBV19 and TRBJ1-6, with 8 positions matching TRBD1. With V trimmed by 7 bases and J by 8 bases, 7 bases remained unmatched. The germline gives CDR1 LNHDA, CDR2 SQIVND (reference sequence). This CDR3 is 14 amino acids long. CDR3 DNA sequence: TGTGCCAGTAACTTGGACAGGGCCTATTCACCCCTCCACTTT. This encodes CASNLDRAYSPLHF.

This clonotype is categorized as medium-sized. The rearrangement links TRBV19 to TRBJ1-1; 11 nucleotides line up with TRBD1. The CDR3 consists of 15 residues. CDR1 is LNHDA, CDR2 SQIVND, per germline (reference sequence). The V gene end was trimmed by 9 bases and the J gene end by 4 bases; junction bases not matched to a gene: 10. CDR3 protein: CASRDRGAWATEAFF. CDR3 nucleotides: TGTGCCAGCCGGGACAGGGGGGCTTGGGCCACTGAAGCTTTCTTT.

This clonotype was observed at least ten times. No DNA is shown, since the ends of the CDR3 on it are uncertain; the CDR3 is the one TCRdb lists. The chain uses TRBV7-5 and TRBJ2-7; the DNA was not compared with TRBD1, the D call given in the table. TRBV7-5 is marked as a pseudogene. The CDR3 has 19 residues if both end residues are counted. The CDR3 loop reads CISVPEARPPGQGFYEQYF.

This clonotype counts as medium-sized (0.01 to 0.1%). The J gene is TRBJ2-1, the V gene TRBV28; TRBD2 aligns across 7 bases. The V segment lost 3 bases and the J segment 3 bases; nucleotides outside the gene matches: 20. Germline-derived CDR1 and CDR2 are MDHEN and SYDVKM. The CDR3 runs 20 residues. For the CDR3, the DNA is TGTGCCAGCAGTTTCGCCGTGGGGGGGTGGCAACTGGGGCTCTACAATGAGCAGTTCTTC. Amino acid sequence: CASSFAVGGWQLGLYNEQFF.

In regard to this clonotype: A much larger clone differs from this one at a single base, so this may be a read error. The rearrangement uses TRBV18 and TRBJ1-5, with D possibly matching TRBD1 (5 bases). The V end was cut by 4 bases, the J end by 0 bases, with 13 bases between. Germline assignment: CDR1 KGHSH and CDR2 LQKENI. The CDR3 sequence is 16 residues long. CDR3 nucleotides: TGTGCCAGCTCACTGACAGAAGGCATTAGCAATCAGCCCCAGCATTTT. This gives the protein CASSLTEGISNQPQHF.